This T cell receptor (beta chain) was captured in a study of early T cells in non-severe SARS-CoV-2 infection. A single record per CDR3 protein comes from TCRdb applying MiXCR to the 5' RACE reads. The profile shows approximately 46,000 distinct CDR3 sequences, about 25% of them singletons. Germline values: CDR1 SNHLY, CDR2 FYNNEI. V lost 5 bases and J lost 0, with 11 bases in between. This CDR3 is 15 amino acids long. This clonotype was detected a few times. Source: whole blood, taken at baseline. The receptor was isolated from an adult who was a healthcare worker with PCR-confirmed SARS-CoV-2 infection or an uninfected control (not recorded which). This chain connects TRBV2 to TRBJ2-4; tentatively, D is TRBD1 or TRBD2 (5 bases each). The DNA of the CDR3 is TGTGCCAGCAGTCCCGAGGGGAAAGCCAAAAACATTCAGTACTTC. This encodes CASSPEGKAKNIQYF.